In this sample, the clone carrying this T cell receptor beta chain turned up a few times. Its antigen is undetermined. It is likely a read error, because the conserved phenylalanine at the end of the CDR3 is missing. This CDR3 has 15 amino acids. Germline V CDR1 and CDR2: KGHSH, LQKENI. The V end lost 0 bases, the J end lost 2 bases, and 10 bases lay between the germline ends. Libraries were prepared by immunoSEQ multiplex PCR; TCRdb keeps only in-frame clonotypes and omits some of them. The sample contains about 92,000 clones, around 86% of which appear only once. This sample was taken from a study of graft-versus-host responses after intestinal transplantation. Study-level background: Transplants were multivisceral, liver-intestinal, or isolated intestinal. All recipients were given anti-thymocyte globulin induction, and tacrolimus and steroids were then administered for 2 to 3 years.

Overall study findings and caveats: GvH clones turned up in recipient marrow; some had shown up first in ileum or blood.

The chain has TRBV18 and TRBJ1-1; tentative D call: TRBD1 (6 bases). Sequencing was performed on unstimulated CD8+ T cells sorted from spleen or lymph node cells, taken before intestinal transplant. The receptor was derived from a human donor who received an intestinal transplant. The CDR3 DNA is TGTGCCAGCTCACCACCGGAGGGGGTTAACACTGAAGCTTTCTCT. The encoded protein is CASSPPEGVNTEAFS.